What follows are 19 T cell receptor beta chains derived from one specimen sequenced in a study of T cell changes during pregnancy in multiple sclerosis. Profiled with immunoSEQ multiplex PCR; TCRdb holds only in-frame clones, not every one. The sample consists of tens of thousands of clones, roughly nine tenths of them appearing once. Material: peripheral blood, obtained in the first trimester of pregnancy. Source of these receptors: a female donor in good health, enrolled as a control in a pregnancy study.

The V gene is TRBV6-1, the J gene TRBJ2-7, with D tentatively TRBD1 (8 bases). V was trimmed by 4 bases and J by 5 bases, leaving 18 bases between them. Germline CDR1 reads MNHNS; CDR2 reads SASEGT. The CDR3 contains 15 residues. CDR3 protein: CASSVTDREGDEQYF. CDR3 in DNA: TGTGCCAGCAGTGTGACGGACAGGGAGGGGGACGAGCAGTACTTC.

This clone was detected once. The chain employs TRBV28 and TRBJ2-5, with 9 bases lining up with TRBD2. Per the germline V gene, CDR1 is MDHEN and CDR2 is SYDVKM. The V and J ends lost 7 bases and 5 bases, in that order; junction bases with no gene match: 8. This CDR3 spans 14 amino acids. The CDR3 bases are TGTGCCAGCACCTCCGTGGCGGGGGGGGAGACCCAGTACTTC. This encodes CASTSVAGGETQYF.

The chain is built from TRBV18 and TRBJ2-7; D is possibly TRBD2 (5 bases). CDR1 is KGHSH, CDR2 LQKENI, per germline. Trimming cost V 2 bases and J 4 bases, with 12 bases left between them. CDR3 length: 14 residues. CDR3 in amino acids: CASSPDGNGYEQYF. The CDR3 region has the DNA TGTGCCAGCTCACCAGACGGGAATGGTTACGAGCAGTACTTC.

The genes are TRBV7-6 and TRBJ2-3; D perhaps matches TRBD1 (5 bases). This CDR3 comprises 14 residues. Germline V gene lookup returns CDR1 SGHVS and CDR2 FNYEAQ. Trimming stripped 4 bases from V and 2 bases from J, with 10 bases between. The CDR3 DNA is TGTGCCAGCAGCTCAAGGGGCTACACAGATACGCAGTATTTT. Residues: CASSSRGYTDTQYF.

The chain employs TRBV30 and TRBJ2-3; 9 positions agree with TRBD2. Germline assignment: CDR1 GTSNPN and CDR2 SVGIG (reference sequence). This CDR3 is 14 amino acids long. The ends lost 2 bases at V and 4 bases at J; junction bases unmatched: 4. The CDR3 sequence: CAWSRGLASDTQYF. CDR3 DNA: TGTGCCTGGAGTAGGGGACTAGCATCAGATACGCAGTATTTT.

This CDR3 is CASSLGTGLAGYNEQFF. The CDR3 nucleotides read TGTGCCAGCAGCTTAGGAACGGGACTAGCGGGTTACAATGAGCAGTTCTTC. This rearrangement joins TRBV7-9 to TRBJ2-1; 12 nucleotides align to TRBD2. This CDR3 has 17 residues. Germline-derived CDR1 and CDR2 are SEHNR and FQNEAQ (reference sequence). V trimming: 1 base; J trimming: 4 bases; junction bases outside the gene matches: 5.

This clone was seen only a few times. J is TRBJ1-2 and V is TRBV5-1; D not certain. Germline V gene data show CDR1 as SGHRS and CDR2 as YFSETQ. The CDR3 has 13 residues. The germline V and J ends were trimmed by 5 bases and 0 bases, with 8 bases remaining between them. In DNA, the CDR3 is TGCGCCAGCAGATCTACAGCTAACTATGGCTACACCTTC. Translating it yields CASRSTANYGYTF.

Here the CDR3 reads CASSVVAGAETQYF. The CDR3 DNA reads TGTGCCAGCAGCGTAGTAGCGGGGGCGGAGACCCAGTACTTC. The chain recombines TRBV9 with TRBJ2-5; TRBD2 aligns across 9 bases. Germline V gives CDR1 SGDLS, CDR2 YYNGEE. V lost 0 bases, J lost 5 bases, and 2 bases stayed unmatched. CDR3 length: 14 residues.

The rearrangement joins TRBV15 to TRBJ1-2; 7 bases fit TRBD1. The CDR3 contains 13 residues. Germline CDR1 is LNHNV and CDR2 is YYDKDF (reference sequence). J was trimmed by 3 bases and V by 4 bases; bases with no gene match: 2. The CDR3 is CATSNDRDYGYTF. For the CDR3, the DNA is TGTGCCACCAGCAACGACAGGGACTATGGCTACACCTTC. Combining the CDR3 with reference TRBV15 and TRBJ1-2 gives the whole variable domain DAMVIQNPRYQVTQFGKPVTLSCSQTLNHNVMYWYQQKSSQAPKLLFHYYDKDFNNEADTPDNFQSRRPNTSFCFLDIRSPGLGDTAMYLCATSNDRDYGYTFGSGTRLTVV.

V gene TRBV28 combines with J gene TRBJ2-2, with a tentative D call TRBD2 (6 bases). Germline CDR1 reads MDHEN; CDR2 reads SYDVKM. The length of the CDR3 is 16 residues. V gave up 8 bases and J gave up 1 base, with 17 bases separating them. The CDR3 coding sequence is TGTGCCAGCGCGTCTTGGGGCGGGGAGAACACCGGGGAGCTGTTTTTT. This translates into CASASWGGENTGELFF. Combining the CDR3 with reference TRBV28 and TRBJ2-2 gives the whole variable domain DVKVTQSSRYLVKRTGEKVFLECVQDMDHENMFWYRQDPGLGLRLIYFSYDVKMKEKGDIPEGYSVSREKKERFSLILESASTNQTSMYLCASASWGGENTGELFFGEGSRLTVL.

Worth noting for this clone: The sample carries other DNA sequences with the same CDR3. This sequence joins TRBV19 and TRBJ2-7; weak D call: TRBD1 (6 bases). CDR1 is LNHDA and CDR2 is SQIVND in the germline V gene (reference sequence). V gave up 3 bases and J gave up 2 bases, with 8 bases separating them. This CDR3 region has 13 residues. CDR3 DNA sequence: TGTGCCAGTAGTATTGAGGGGGCCTACGAGCAGTACTTC. Protein sequence: CASSIEGAYEQYF.

Details on this clone: The junction departs from germline at one end; a sequencing error may be responsible. The chain uses TRBV7-8 and TRBJ1-1; 8 bases map to TRBD1. The CDR3 contains 17 residues. Per germline, CDR1 SGHVS and CDR2 FQNEAQ. CDR3 sequence (DNA): TGTGCCAGCAACTTAGGACAGGGCTACCTCGTGAACACTGAAGCTTTCTTT. Translated, it gives CASNLGQGYLVNTEAFF.

The V gene is TRBV7-9, the J gene TRBJ2-5; TRBD1 matches 9 bases. Germline V gives CDR1 SEHNR, CDR2 FQNEAQ (reference sequence). The CDR3 is 18 residues long. V was clipped by 1 base and J by 6 bases; unmatched bases: 15. The CDR3 DNA reads TGTGCCAGCAGCTTAGATCGGGGGGTTACAGGGGGCGCGAAGACCCAGTACTTC. Protein product: CASSLDRGVTGGAKTQYF.

The sample holds one count of this clone. This chain uses TRBV5-8 with TRBJ2-7; 9 bases agree with TRBD1. Trimming took 0 bases from V and 5 from J; bases not matched to a gene: 6. CDR3 length: 15 residues. Per germline, CDR1 SGHTS and CDR2 YDEGEE. This chain's CDR3 is CASSLAGQGWNEQYF. CDR3 nucleotide sequence: TGTGCCAGCAGCTTGGCGGGACAGGGTTGGAACGAGCAGTACTTC.

As DNA, the CDR3 is TGTGCCAGCAGTGAAGGGGGGACAGGGTACTTCCAAGAGACCCAGTACTTC. Translation: CASSEGGTGYFQETQYF. The chain links TRBV2 to TRBJ2-5; 9 nucleotides match TRBD1. Germline V gene sequence: CDR1 SNHLY, CDR2 FYNNEI. V lost 1 base and J lost 1; bases outside the gene matches: 7. The length of the CDR3 is 17 residues.

This chain connects TRBV19 to TRBJ1-1; TRBD1 matches 7 bases. CDR3 length: 14 residues. J lost 4 bases, V lost 2 bases, and 4 bases had no gene match. The germline V gene encodes CDR1 LNHDA and CDR2 SQIVND (reference sequence). This chain's CDR3 is CASSIQGVGTEAFF. CDR3 nucleotides: TGTGCCAGTAGTATACAGGGGGTCGGCACTGAAGCTTTCTTT.

V usage is TRBV29-1 and J usage is TRBJ2-1, with D perhaps matching TRBD2 (6 bases). This CDR3 is 15 amino acids long. Germline V lookup: CDR1 SQVTM, CDR2 ANQGSEA. Trimming shortened V by 7 bases and J by 6 bases, and 22 bases separated the two germline ends. CDR3 in DNA: TGCAGCGCCGTTAGCGATCACGCGGGGTTCAATGAGCAGTTCTTC. Translation gives CSAVSDHAGFNEQFF.

The table lists this clone with a count of one. This chain connects TRBV5-1 to TRBJ2-5, with 10 bases lining up with TRBD2. This CDR3 is built from 16 residues. Germline CDR1 and CDR2: SGHRS and YFSETQ. Losses at the gene ends were 3 bases for V and 5 bases for J; bases not matched to a gene: 10. CDR3: CASSSGLANLGETQYF. The CDR3 region has the DNA TGCGCCAGCAGCTCGGGACTAGCGAACCTCGGGGAGACCCAGTACTTC.

This chain connects TRBV27 to TRBJ2-7; possible D gene TRBD2, 5 bases. CDR1 is MNHEY and CDR2 is SMNVEV in the germline V gene (reference sequence). The V gene lost 5 bases and the J gene lost 2 bases, with 10 bases spanning the gap. The CDR3 loop spans 13 amino acids. CDR3 DNA: TGTGCCAGCAGTCCGGGGTCCCCCTACGAGCAGTACTTC. This gives the protein CASSPGSPYEQYF.